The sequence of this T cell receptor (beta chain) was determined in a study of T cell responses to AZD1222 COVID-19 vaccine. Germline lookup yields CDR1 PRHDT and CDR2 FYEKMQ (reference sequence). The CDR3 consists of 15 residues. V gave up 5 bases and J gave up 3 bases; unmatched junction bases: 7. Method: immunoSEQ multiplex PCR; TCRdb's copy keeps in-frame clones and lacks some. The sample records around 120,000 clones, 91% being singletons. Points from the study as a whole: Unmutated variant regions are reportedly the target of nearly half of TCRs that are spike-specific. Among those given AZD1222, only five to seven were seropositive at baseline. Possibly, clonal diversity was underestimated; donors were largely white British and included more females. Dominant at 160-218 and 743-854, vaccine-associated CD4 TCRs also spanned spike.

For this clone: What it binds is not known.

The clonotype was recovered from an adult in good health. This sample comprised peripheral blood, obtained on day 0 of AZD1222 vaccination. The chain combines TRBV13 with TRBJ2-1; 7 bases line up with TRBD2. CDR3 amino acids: CASSRVQRGYNEQFF. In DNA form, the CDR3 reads TGTGCCAGCAGCAGAGTCCAGCGGGGCTACAATGAGCAGTTCTTC.